These T cell receptor beta chains were read from a single sample in a study of T-cell memory formation after mild COVID-19. MiXCR, run by TCRdb on the 5' RACE reads, gives a single entry per CDR3 protein. The top ten hold about 3.3% of the sample, which has roughly 150,000 distinct CDR3 sequences, over 10% seen once. Sequenced material: PBMCs or a T cell subset sorted from them (not recorded which). The receptors were gathered from a man aged 18 to 29 who had mild COVID-19 (a few samples of this study predate the infection). Cell type and time point are not known. CDR3s include the opening cysteine and the closing phenylalanine or tryptophan. D genes are given only for firm matches. Rows give clone size only sometimes, using once, few, many, or a class for an expanded clone.

J gene: TRBJ2-5
V gene: TRBV7-9
D gene: TRBD2
clone size: NA
CDR3 protein: CASSLWSGGGRETQYF
CDR3 DNA: TGTGCCAGCAGCTTATGGTCAGGCGGGGGGCGAGAGACCCAGTACTTC

J gene: TRBJ1-2
V gene: TRBV14
D gene: NA
clone size: NA
CDR3 protein: CASSPRAGGYTF
CDR3 DNA: TGTGCCAGCAGCCCCCGAGCGGGGGGCTACACCTTC

J gene: TRBJ2-3
V gene: TRBV4-3
D gene: TRBD2
clone size: NA
CDR3 protein: CASSPWTSGGGDTQYF
CDR3 DNA: TGCGCCAGCAGCCCGTGGACTAGCGGGGGCGGAGATACGCAGTATTTT

J gene: TRBJ2-3
V gene: TRBV27
D gene: NA
clone size: few
CDR3 protein: CASSVPGTDTQYF
CDR3 DNA: TGTGCCAGCAGTGTCCCAGGCACAGATACGCAGTATTTT

J gene: TRBJ2-2
V gene: TRBV2
D gene: NA
clone size: NA
CDR3 protein: CAGKQAAGTGELFF
CDR3 DNA: TGTGCCGGGAAACAGGCGGCGGGCACCGGGGAGCTGTTTTTT

J gene: TRBJ2-3
V gene: TRBV20-1
D gene: TRBD2
clone size: NA
CDR3 protein: CSAPLQTQTGLAGGLTDTQYF
CDR3 DNA: TGCAGTGCTCCCCTACAGACTCAAACGGGACTAGCGGGGGGGCTCACAGATACGCAGTATTTT

J gene: TRBJ2-7
V gene: TRBV12-3/TRBV12-4
D gene: TRBD1
clone size: NA
CDR3 protein: CASSPGTGRNSLPYEQYF
CDR3 DNA: TGTGCCAGCAGTCCCGGGACAGGGAGAAACTCATTGCCGTACGAGCAGTACTTC

J gene: TRBJ1-5
V gene: TRBV20-1
D gene: NA
clone size: NA
CDR3 protein: CSASNGYRNQPQHF
CDR3 DNA: TGCAGTGCTAGTAACGGATACAGGAATCAGCCCCAGCATTTT

J gene: TRBJ1-2
V gene: TRBV7-2
D gene: TRBD1
clone size: many
CDR3 protein: CASSLGTGYYGYTF
CDR3 DNA: TGTGCCAGCAGCCTGGGGACAGGGTACTATGGCTACACCTTC

J gene: TRBJ1-5
V gene: TRBV29-1
D gene: NA
clone size: NA
CDR3 protein: CSVGKGSNQPQHF
CDR3 DNA: TGCAGCGTTGGCAAAGGCAGCAATCAGCCCCAGCATTTT

J gene: TRBJ2-2
V gene: TRBV5-4
D gene: NA
clone size: NA
CDR3 protein: CASSLDNTGELFF
CDR3 DNA: TGTGCCAGCAGCTTGGACAACACCGGGGAGCTGTTTTTT

J gene: TRBJ2-1
V gene: TRBV6-2/TRBV6-3
D gene: TRBD1
clone size: few
CDR3 protein: CASSQGANEQFF
CDR3 DNA: TGTGCCAGCAGTCAGGGGGCCAATGAGCAGTTCTTC

J gene: TRBJ2-2
V gene: TRBV5-1
D gene: NA
clone size: few
CDR3 protein: CASRAGLNTGELFF
CDR3 DNA: TGCGCCAGCAGAGCGGGCCTTAACACCGGGGAGCTGTTTTTT

J gene: TRBJ2-1
V gene: TRBV10-1
D gene: TRBD1
clone size: NA
CDR3 protein: CASSEDRGRDNEQFF
CDR3 DNA: TGCGCCAGCAGTGAAGACAGGGGGAGGGATAATGAGCAGTTCTTC

J gene: TRBJ2-5
V gene: TRBV9
D gene: NA
clone size: few
CDR3 protein: CASSVAAQETQYF
CDR3 DNA: TGTGCCAGCAGCGTAGCGGCTCAAGAGACCCAGTACTTC

J gene: TRBJ2-2
V gene: TRBV7-2
D gene: NA
clone size: few
CDR3 protein: CASSPGGSNTGELFF
CDR3 DNA: TGTGCCAGCAGCCCGGGGGGCTCGAACACCGGGGAGCTGTTTTTT

J gene: TRBJ2-1
V gene: TRBV4-2
D gene: NA
clone size: few
CDR3 protein: CASSRQGEGSSYNEQFF
CDR3 DNA: TGTGCCAGCAGCCGGCAAGGTGAGGGTTCCTCCTACAATGAGCAGTTCTTC

J gene: TRBJ2-1
V gene: TRBV5-1
D gene: TRBD2
clone size: few
CDR3 protein: CASSPASGGSYNEQFF
CDR3 DNA: TGCGCCAGCAGCCCGGCTAGCGGGGGCTCCTACAATGAGCAGTTCTTC

J gene: TRBJ1-1
V gene: TRBV10-3
D gene: TRBD1
clone size: few
CDR3 protein: CAISRQGRENTEAFF
CDR3 DNA: TGTGCCATCAGTCGACAGGGGAGGGAGAACACTGAAGCTTTCTTT

J gene: TRBJ1-2
V gene: TRBV4-2
D gene: TRBD1
clone size: NA
CDR3 protein: CASSQGDRGRGYTF
CDR3 DNA: TGTGCCAGCAGCCAAGGGGACAGGGGTCGAGGCTACACCTTC

J gene: TRBJ1-2
V gene: TRBV9
D gene: NA
clone size: NA
CDR3 protein: CASSVEAGGNGYTF
CDR3 DNA: TGTGCCAGCAGCGTAGAGGCAGGAGGTAATGGCTACACCTTC

J gene: TRBJ2-1
V gene: TRBV12-3/TRBV12-4
D gene: NA
clone size: few
CDR3 protein: CASNSRGAASYNEQFF
CDR3 DNA: TGTGCCAGCAACTCGAGGGGGGCTGCGTCCTACAATGAGCAGTTCTTC

J gene: TRBJ2-3
V gene: TRBV6-2/TRBV6-3
D gene: NA
clone size: few
CDR3 protein: CASSYRTDQATQYF
CDR3 DNA: TGTGCCAGCAGTTACAGGACAGACCAGGCTACGCAGTATTTT

J gene: TRBJ2-2
V gene: TRBV5-1
D gene: NA
clone size: few
CDR3 protein: CASNEGTGELFF
CDR3 DNA: TGCGCCAGCAATGAGGGCACCGGGGAGCTGTTTTTT

J gene: TRBJ2-7
V gene: TRBV4-2
D gene: NA
clone size: NA
CDR3 protein: CASSQDLLVGYEQYF
CDR3 DNA: TGTGCCAGCAGCCAAGATTTGCTAGTCGGCTACGAGCAGTACTTC

J gene: TRBJ2-3
V gene: TRBV5-1
D gene: NA
clone size: few
CDR3 protein: CASSLDPGLSTDTQYF
CDR3 DNA: TGCGCCAGCAGCTTGGATCCGGGGTTAAGCACAGATACGCAGTATTTT

J gene: TRBJ2-1
V gene: TRBV28
D gene: NA
clone size: NA
CDR3 protein: CASSGGGGLGNEQFF
CDR3 DNA: TGTGCCAGCAGCGGCGGTGGGGGGCTTGGGAATGAGCAGTTCTTC

J gene: TRBJ2-1
V gene: TRBV2
D gene: TRBD2
clone size: many
CDR3 protein: CASSDRAGVEEQFF
CDR3 DNA: TGTGCCAGCAGTGACCGAGCGGGGGTGGAGGAGCAGTTCTTC

J gene: TRBJ1-2
V gene: TRBV6-2/TRBV6-3
D gene: NA
clone size: few
CDR3 protein: CASTTGLGGYTF
CDR3 DNA: TGTGCCAGCACCACCGGACTTGGGGGCTACACCTTC

J gene: TRBJ1-1
V gene: TRBV4-1
D gene: NA
clone size: NA
CDR3 protein: CASSQVGPLNTEAFF
CDR3 DNA: TGCGCCAGCAGCCAAGTGGGGCCCCTGAACACTGAAGCTTTCTTT

J gene: TRBJ2-3
V gene: TRBV6-1
D gene: NA
clone size: NA
CDR3 protein: CASSEGKGGRRTDTQYF
CDR3 DNA: TGTGCCAGCAGTGAAGGGAAGGGGGGGCGGCGCACAGATACGCAGTATTTT

J gene: TRBJ1-1
V gene: TRBV30
D gene: NA
clone size: NA
CDR3 protein: CAWSVKSNTEAFF
CDR3 DNA: TGTGCCTGGAGTGTAAAGTCGAACACTGAAGCTTTCTTT

J gene: TRBJ2-1
V gene: TRBV29-1
D gene: TRBD1
clone size: NA
CDR3 protein: CSCGQGGYNEQFF
CDR3 DNA: TGCAGCTGTGGACAGGGAGGATACAATGAGCAGTTCTTC

J gene: TRBJ1-2
V gene: TRBV28
D gene: TRBD1
clone size: NA
CDR3 protein: CASSSGQDHTF
CDR3 DNA: TGTGCCAGCAGTTCCGGACAGGACCACACCTTC

J gene: TRBJ2-1
V gene: TRBV19
D gene: NA
clone size: NA
CDR3 protein: CASSWVGRGHNEQFF
CDR3 DNA: TGTGCCAGTAGTTGGGTTGGGAGAGGGCACAATGAGCAGTTCTTC

J gene: TRBJ2-3
V gene: TRBV30
D gene: NA
clone size: NA
CDR3 protein: CAWRQSTDTQYF
CDR3 DNA: TGTGCCTGGAGACAGAGCACAGATACGCAGTATTTT

J gene: TRBJ1-1
V gene: TRBV7-8
D gene: NA
clone size: few
CDR3 protein: CASSQWTRLETEAFF
CDR3 DNA: TGTGCCAGCAGCCAATGGACCCGTTTAGAGACTGAAGCTTTCTTT

J gene: TRBJ1-5
V gene: TRBV3-1
D gene: NA
clone size: many
CDR3 protein: CASSPGGGNQPQHF
CDR3 DNA: TGTGCCAGCAGTCCCGGGGGGGGCAATCAGCCCCAGCATTTT

J gene: TRBJ2-7
V gene: TRBV4-2
D gene: TRBD1
clone size: few
CDR3 protein: CASSQRTGGAGRLVSYEQYF
CDR3 DNA: TGTGCCAGCAGCCAAAGGACAGGGGGCGCGGGGCGCCTGGTCTCCTACGAGCAGTACTTC

J gene: TRBJ2-5
V gene: TRBV7-3
D gene: NA
clone size: many
CDR3 protein: CASSSELGETQYF
CDR3 DNA: TGTGCCAGCAGCTCGGAGCTCGGGGAGACCCAGTACTTC